What follows are 5 T cell receptor beta chains derived from one specimen sequenced in a study of PD-L1 blockade in urothelial cancer. The assay was immunoSEQ multiplex PCR, and TCRdb's table has in-frame clones only and misses some. The sample holds tens of thousands of clones; about 90% are singletons and the top ten take 7.5% to 8.5%. The sequenced sample was PBMCs, obtained around atezolizumab (anti-PD-L1) treatment. The source of these receptors is a man in his fifties or sixties with urothelial cancer.

The genes are TRBV7-2 and TRBJ2-1; 15 positions agree with TRBD2. J lost 8 bases, V lost 4 bases, and 6 bases had no gene match. This CDR3 has 16 residues. Germline V gene lookup returns CDR1 SGHTA and CDR2 FQGNSA. CDR3 DNA sequence: TGTGCCAGCAGCTCGGGACTAGCGGGGGGCGTCGATGAGCAGTTCTTC. Its translation is CASSSGLAGGVDEQFF.

V is TRBV6-1 and J is TRBJ2-7, with D perhaps matching TRBD2 (8 bases). Trimming shortened V by 7 bases and J by 4 bases, and 20 bases separated the two germline ends. This CDR3 is 15 amino acids long. Germline CDR1 and CDR2: MNHNS and SASEGT. The CDR3 coding sequence is TGTGCCAGCACCCCGTCCGGGAGGGGGCTTTACGAGCAGTACTTC. Translation: CASTPSGRGLYEQYF.

V and J are TRBV28 and TRBJ1-3; the D is unclear. This CDR3 region has 14 residues. Deletions cut 7 bases from V and 6 bases from J, with 16 bases between. Germline V gene data show CDR1 as MDHEN and CDR2 as SYDVKM. The CDR3 coding sequence is TGTGCCAGCACTCGGGCCTCGAGGGAAAACACCATATATTTT. It yields the protein CASTRASRENTIYF.

This chain connects TRBV7-3 to TRBJ2-1; TRBD1 is a possible D gene (5 bases). This CDR3 is 14 amino acids long. Trimming took 6 bases from V and 6 from J, leaving 15 bases between them. Germline CDR1 and CDR2: SGHTA and FQGTGA. In nucleotides, the CDR3 is TGTGCCAGCAGTGCCGACAGTAGGGGCAATGAGCAGTTCTTC. Translating gives CASSADSRGNEQFF.

Comments on this clone: No conserved phenylalanine or tryptophan ends this CDR3, so it is likely a read error. It is unclear where the CDR3 begins or ends on the DNA, so no DNA is shown, and the CDR3 is as TCRdb lists it. The chain carries TRBV23-1 and TRBJ2-7; TRBD1, the table's D call, lacks a check against the DNA. TRBV23-1 qualifies as an ORF whose function is uncertain. The CDR3 adds up to 12 amino acids, both ends counted. The CDR3 spells CASSQSWDSNRT.